The present TCR beta chain was sequenced within a study of metastatic and nonmetastatic thyroid tumors. Background on the study: It was across blood and tumor or nodule tissue from malignant and benign thyroid patients that repertoires were compared.

General study findings and limits: In blood and tumor, TCR beta diversity was reportedly significantly higher in malignant thyroid tumors than in benign nodules.

With MiXCR, TCRdb called clones anew from the PCR reads. In the table there are tens of thousands of clones, approximately 15% of which are singletons. The CDR3 is 15 residues long. Germline CDR1 is SGDLS and CDR2 is YYNGEE. Trimming cost V 4 bases and J 4 bases, with 17 bases left between them. This clone was recorded many times. Its antigen is still unknown. Before thyroid surgery, none of the patients had received any treatment. The sample consisted of blood. The chain is built from TRBV9 and TRBJ2-5; possibly TRBD1 for D (6 bases). The clonotype originates from a female donor with papillary thyroid cancer or a benign thyroid nodule (not recorded which). Some clones in this sample may be carry-over from other donors' samples. The CDR3 DNA reads TGTGCCAGCAGCTTCAGGGGATCTATGGGAGAGACCCAGTACTTC. Translated: CASSFRGSMGETQYF.